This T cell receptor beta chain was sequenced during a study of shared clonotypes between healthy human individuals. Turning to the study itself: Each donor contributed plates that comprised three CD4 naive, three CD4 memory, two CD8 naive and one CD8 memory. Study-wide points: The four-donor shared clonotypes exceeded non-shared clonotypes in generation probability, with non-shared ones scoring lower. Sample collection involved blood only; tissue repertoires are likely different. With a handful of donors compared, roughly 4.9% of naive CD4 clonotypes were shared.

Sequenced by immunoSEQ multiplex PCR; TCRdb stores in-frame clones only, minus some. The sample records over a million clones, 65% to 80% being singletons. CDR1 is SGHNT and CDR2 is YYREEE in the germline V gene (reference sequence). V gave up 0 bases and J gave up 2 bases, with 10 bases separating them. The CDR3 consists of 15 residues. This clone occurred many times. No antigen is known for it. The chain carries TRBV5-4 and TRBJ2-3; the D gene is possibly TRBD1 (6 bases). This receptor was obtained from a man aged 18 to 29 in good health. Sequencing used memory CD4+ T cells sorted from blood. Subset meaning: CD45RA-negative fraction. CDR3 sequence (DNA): TGTGCCAGCAGCTTGGAACAGGGCAACACAGATACGCAGTATTTT. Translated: CASSLEQGNTDTQYF.